Presented here are 25 T cell receptor beta chains from one specimen sequenced in a study of OX40 agonist ivuxolimab in advanced cancers. The repertoire was sequenced with immunoSEQ multiplex PCR; TCRdb's copy has only in-frame clones and lacks some. The sample lists 60,000 to 100,000 clones; around 86% were seen once. The source material was CD4+ or CD8+ T cells sorted from blood, sampled in a trial of the OX40 agonist ivuxolimab. All receptors derive from an adult with an advanced solid tumor such as melanoma, head and neck, liver or kidney cancer.

V usage is TRBV10-3 and J usage is TRBJ2-7; D gene unclear. Trimming cost V 3 bases and J 3 bases, with 9 bases left between them. Germline CDR1 reads ENHRY; CDR2 reads SYGVKD. The length of the CDR3 is 13 residues. CDR3 amino acids: CAISDIRDYEQYF. CDR3 DNA: TGTGCCATCAGTGACATTCGAGACTACGAGCAGTACTTC.

CDR3 sequence: CASSLAPFNNEQFF. The CDR3 nucleotides read TGTGCCAGCAGCTTGGCACCCTTTAACAATGAGCAGTTCTTC. This rearrangement joins TRBV5-4 to TRBJ2-1; no definite D call. The V and J ends lost 0 bases and 5 bases respectively, with 9 bases between them. The CDR3 has 14 residues. Per the germline V gene, CDR1 is SGHNT and CDR2 is YYREEE (reference sequence). Supplemented by reference TRBV5-4 and TRBJ2-1, the full variable domain reads ETGVTQSPTHLIKTRGQQVTLRCSSQSGHNTVSWYQQALGQGPQFIFQYYREEENGRGNFPPRFSGLQFPNYSSELNVNALELDDSALYLCASSLAPFNNEQFFGPGTRLTVL.

As to this clone: Other DNA sequences in this sample translate to the same CDR3. This sequence joins TRBV18 and TRBJ1-5; 9 nucleotides line up with TRBD1. This CDR3 is built from 13 residues. V was pared by 3 bases and J by 7 bases, with 1 base of the junction left unmatched. Germline values: CDR1 KGHSH, CDR2 LQKENI. The CDR3 DNA reads TGTGCCAGCTCACCGGGACAGGGACAGCCCCAGCATTTT. Translation: CASSPGQGQPQHF.

V is TRBV27 and J is TRBJ2-5; 11 bases fit TRBD2. CDR3 length equals 16 residues. The germline CDR1 and CDR2 sequences are MNHEY and SMNVEV (reference sequence). Trimming cost V 1 base and J 0 bases; bases outside gene matches: 1. DNA for the CDR3: TGTGCCAGCAGTTTATATAGCGGGAGGGACCAAGAGACCCAGTACTTC. Translating gives CASSLYSGRDQETQYF.

This sequence joins TRBV4-2 and TRBJ1-2; the D gene is possibly TRBD1 (6 bases). Trimming removed 0 bases from V and 2 bases from J, with 13 bases in between. Germline V gene lookup returns CDR1 LGHNA and CDR2 YNFKEQ. The CDR3 covers 16 residues. The CDR3 here is CASSQERTQGNYGYTF. For the CDR3, the DNA is TGTGCCAGCAGCCAAGAACGGACACAGGGAAACTATGGCTACACCTTC.

This chain links TRBV5-1 with TRBJ1-1; no clear D gene. The germline V and J ends were trimmed by 1 base and 1 base, with 8 bases remaining between them. The CDR3 totals 14 residues. In germline, CDR1 is SGHRS, CDR2 YFSETQ. The CDR3 sequence: CASSLHQQNTEAFF. The CDR3 region has the DNA TGCGCCAGCAGCTTGCACCAACAGAACACTGAAGCTTTCTTT. Together with reference TRBV5-1 and TRBJ1-1, the CDR3 gives the full variable domain: KAGVTQTPRYLIKTRGQQVTLSCSPISGHRSVSWYQQTPGQGLQFLFEYFSETQRNKGNFPGRFSGRQFSNSRSEMNVSTLELGDSALYLCASSLHQQNTEAFFGQGTRLTVV.

V usage is TRBV7-9 and J usage is TRBJ1-1, with TRBD1 matching over 10 bases. The CDR3 runs to 17 residues. V trimming: 4 bases; J trimming: 4 bases; junction bases outside the gene matches: 12. Germline CDR1 SEHNR, CDR2 FQNEAQ (reference sequence). CDR3 sequence (DNA): TGTGCCAGCAGCTCCCAACCCAGGACAGGGGGTATCACTGAAGCTTTCTTT. It yields the protein CASSSQPRTGGITEAFF.

The rearrangement joins TRBV14 to TRBJ2-5; 8 nucleotides align to TRBD2. V gave up 4 bases and J gave up 4 bases; unmatched junction bases: 8. Germline V gives CDR1 SGHDN, CDR2 FVKESK. The CDR3 has 15 residues. The CDR3 sequence: CASSLQLAGLETQYF. Written as DNA, the CDR3 is TGTGCCAGCAGCCTTCAATTAGCGGGGCTAGAGACCCAGTACTTC.

About this clone: Other DNA sequences in the same sample also yield this CDR3. V and J are TRBV7-2 and TRBJ2-3; D remains unclear. The V end was cut by 4 bases, the J end by 2 bases, with 4 bases between. Germline V gives CDR1 SGHTA, CDR2 FQGNSA. This CDR3 has 12 residues. Here the CDR3 DNA reads TGTGCCAGCAGCTCGTACACAGATACGCAGTATTTT. It encodes CASSSYTDTQYF.

The genes are TRBV6-5 and TRBJ1-2; 8 nucleotides line up with TRBD1. Germline CDR1 MNHEY, CDR2 SVGAGI. The CDR3 consists of 15 residues. The trim removed 2 bases at V and 4 bases at J, leaving 6 bases unmatched. The CDR3 sequence: CASSYQTGVGYGYTF. The CDR3 bases are TGTGCCAGCAGTTACCAGACAGGGGTTGGCTATGGCTACACCTTC.

The rearrangement joins TRBV12-5 to TRBJ1-5, with D possibly matching TRBD1 (5 bases). Looked up from germline, CDR1 is LGHNT and CDR2 is FRNRAP. The CDR3 consists of 14 residues. V was cut by 6 bases and J by 0 bases, with 9 bases left in between. The DNA of the CDR3 is TGTGCTAGTGGCCCAGGGTATAGCAATCAGCCCCAGCATTTT. This sequence encodes CASGPGYSNQPQHF.

The chain carries TRBV6-5 and TRBJ2-7, with TRBD2 matching over 7 bases. Germline assignment: CDR1 MNHEY and CDR2 SVGAGI. The ends lost 1 base at V and 3 bases at J; junction bases unmatched: 6. The CDR3 totals 15 residues. CDR3 bases: TGTGCCAGCAGTTACTGGGCAGGGAGGGGCTACGAGCAGTACTTC. The encoded protein is CASSYWAGRGYEQYF.

The chain carries TRBV5-1 and TRBJ2-3, with D possibly being TRBD2 (5 bases). The germline V gene encodes CDR1 SGHRS and CDR2 YFSETQ. This CDR3 comprises 15 residues. V gave up 4 bases and J gave up 4 bases, with 16 bases separating them. The CDR3 here is CASSAQGLRADTQYF. The CDR3 coding sequence is TGCGCCAGCAGCGCCCAAGGCCTGAGGGCAGATACGCAGTATTTT.

This chain uses TRBV5-4 with TRBJ2-7; D perhaps matches TRBD2 (7 bases). The V end lost 0 bases, the J end lost 3 bases, and 13 bases lay between the germline ends. The CDR3 length is 15 residues. Per germline, CDR1 SGHNT and CDR2 YYREEE (reference sequence). The CDR3 nucleotides read TGTGCCAGCAGCTTGGAGGGGGGGCGCAGCTACGAGCAGTACTTC. Its translation is CASSLEGGRSYEQYF.

The CDR3 region is CATSKPKRGETQYF. The CDR3 nucleotides are TGTGCCACCAGTAAACCCAAGCGGGGAGAGACCCAGTACTTC. The rearrangement joins TRBV15 to TRBJ2-5; TRBD2 matches 7 bases. The J segment lost 4 bases and the V segment lost 6 bases, leaving 8 bases of the junction unmatched. From germline, CDR1 is LNHNV and CDR2 YYDKDF (reference sequence). The CDR3 loop spans 14 amino acids. Full variable domain (outside the CDR3, taken from reference TRBV15 and TRBJ2-5): DAMVIQNPRYQVTQFGKPVTLSCSQTLNHNVMYWYQQKSSQAPKLLFHYYDKDFNNEADTPDNFQSRRPNTSFCFLDIRSPGLGDTAMYLCATSKPKRGETQYFGPGTRLLVL.

The CDR3 bases are TGTGCCAGCAGGTTCCCAGAGGGGGCGGAACACGGAAACACCATATATTTT. Translating it yields CASRFPEGAEHGNTIYF. The chain employs TRBV28 and TRBJ1-3, with 7 nucleotides matching TRBD1. V was pared by 6 bases and J by 4 bases, with 15 bases of the junction left unmatched. The CDR3 length is 17 residues. The germline CDR1 and CDR2 sequences are MDHEN and SYDVKM.

The chain couples TRBV2 to TRBJ2-7, with a tentative D call TRBD2 (7 bases). Trimming pared 8 bases from V and 1 base from J, leaving 12 bases between. The CDR3 is 13 amino acids. Per the germline V gene, CDR1 is SNHLY and CDR2 is FYNNEI. CDR3 sequence (DNA): TGTGCCAGCCAGGGGAGGGGGTCCTACGAGCAGTACTTC. It specifies CASQGRGSYEQYF.

This chain uses TRBV15 with TRBJ1-5, with a possible D match to TRBD1 (5 bases). The CDR3 runs 15 residues. Germline V gives CDR1 LNHNV, CDR2 YYDKDF (reference sequence). V gave up 0 bases and J gave up 3 bases, with 9 bases separating them. This CDR3 reads CATSRDGRDNQPQHF. The CDR3 DNA sequence: TGTGCCACCAGCAGAGATGGCAGGGACAATCAGCCCCAGCATTTT.

V is TRBV10-3 and J is TRBJ2-5, with D unresolved. This CDR3 region has 13 residues. CDR1 is ENHRY and CDR2 is SYGVKD in the germline V gene. Trimming removed 6 bases from V and 5 bases from J, with 13 bases in between. The CDR3 DNA sequence: TGTGCCATCAGCGAAACTGGGGTGGAGACCCAGTACTTC. This codes for CAISETGVETQYF.

CDR3 amino acids: CSVTGGGGSRTEQYF. The CDR3 coding sequence is TGCAGCGTGACAGGAGGAGGAGGCTCTCGGACCGAGCAGTACTTC. V usage is TRBV29-1 and J usage is TRBJ2-7; D may be TRBD1 (6 bases). Germline CDR1 and CDR2: SQVTM and ANQGSEA. V dropped 6 bases and J dropped 6 bases, with 24 bases sitting between them. This CDR3 contains 15 residues.

The chain has TRBV5-1 and TRBJ2-1; TRBD2 aligns across 10 bases. This CDR3 has 15 amino acids. V was clipped by 6 bases and J by 7 bases; unmatched bases: 10. CDR1 is SGHRS and CDR2 is YFSETQ in the germline V gene. Here the CDR3 reads CASTVAGGALNEQFF. The CDR3 region has the DNA TGCGCCAGCACCGTAGCGGGAGGAGCCTTGAATGAGCAGTTCTTC.

The chain recombines TRBV27 with TRBJ2-5, with a possible D match to TRBD1 (6 bases). V gave up 4 bases and J gave up 2 bases, with 11 bases separating them. CDR1 and CDR2 (germline): MNHEY, SMNVEV (reference sequence). The CDR3 covers 14 residues. The CDR3: CASSSHRAQETQYF. The CDR3 DNA sequence: TGTGCCAGCAGTTCCCACAGGGCTCAAGAGACCCAGTACTTC.

The chain has TRBV18 and TRBJ2-1; D might be TRBD1 (5 bases). This CDR3 contains 13 residues. The germline V gene has CDR1 KGHSH and CDR2 LQKENI. The V end lost 2 bases, the J end lost 3 bases, and 5 bases lay between the germline ends. As DNA, the CDR3 is TGTGCCAGCTCACCAGACAGCTACAATGAGCAGTTCTTC. Translated, it gives CASSPDSYNEQFF.

The table lists this clone with a few counts. The chain is built from TRBV28 and TRBJ2-7; 11 nucleotides match TRBD2. Unmatched junction bases numbered 3, after V lost 1 base and J lost 1 base. Germline CDR1 reads MDHEN; CDR2 reads SYDVKM. CDR3 length equals 16 residues. The CDR3: CASSLSGTSGSYEQYF. The DNA of the CDR3 is TGTGCCAGCAGTTTATCCGGGACTAGCGGATCCTACGAGCAGTACTTC. The full variable domain, with the rest looked up from reference TRBV28 and TRBJ2-7, is DVKVTQSSRYLVKRTGEKVFLECVQDMDHENMFWYRQDPGLGLRLIYFSYDVKMKEKGDIPEGYSVSREKKERFSLILESASTNQTSMYLCASSLSGTSGSYEQYFGPGTRLTVT.

This clone appeared once. The chain joins TRBV11-2 to TRBJ1-1; TRBD1 agrees at 8 bases. The CDR3 totals 14 residues. V dropped 3 bases and J dropped 5; count of bases not matched to a gene: 5. In germline, CDR1 is SGHAT, CDR2 FQNNGV. CDR3 bases: TGTGCCAGCAGCTTCCGGGACAGGATTACTGAAGCTTTCTTT. It is translated as CASSFRDRITEAFF.